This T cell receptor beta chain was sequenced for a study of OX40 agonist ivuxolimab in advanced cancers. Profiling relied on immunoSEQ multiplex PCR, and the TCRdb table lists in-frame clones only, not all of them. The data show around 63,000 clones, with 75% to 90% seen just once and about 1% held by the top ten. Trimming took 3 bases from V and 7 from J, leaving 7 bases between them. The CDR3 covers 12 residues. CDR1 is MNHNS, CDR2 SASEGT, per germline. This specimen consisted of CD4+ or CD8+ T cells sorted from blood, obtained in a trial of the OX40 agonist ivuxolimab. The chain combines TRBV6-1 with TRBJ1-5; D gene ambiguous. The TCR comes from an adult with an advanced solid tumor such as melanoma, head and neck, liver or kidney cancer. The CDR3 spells CASSDRIQPQHF. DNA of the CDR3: TGTGCCAGCAGTGACAGGATCCAGCCCCAGCATTTT.